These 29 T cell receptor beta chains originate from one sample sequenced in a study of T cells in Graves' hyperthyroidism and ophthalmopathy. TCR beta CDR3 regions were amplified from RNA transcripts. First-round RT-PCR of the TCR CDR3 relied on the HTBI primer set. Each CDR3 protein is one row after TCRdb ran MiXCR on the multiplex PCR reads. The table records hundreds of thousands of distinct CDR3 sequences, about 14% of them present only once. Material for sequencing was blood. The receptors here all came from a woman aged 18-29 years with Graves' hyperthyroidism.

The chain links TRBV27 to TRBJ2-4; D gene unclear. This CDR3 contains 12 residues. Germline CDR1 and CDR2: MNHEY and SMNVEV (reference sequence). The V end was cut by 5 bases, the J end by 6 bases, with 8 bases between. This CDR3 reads CASSDNSNIQYF. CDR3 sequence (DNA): TGTGCCAGCAGTGACAATTCAAACATTCAGTACTTC.

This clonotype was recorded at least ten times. As DNA, the CDR3 is TGTGCCAGCAGTTCGGGCTGGCGGCAGTACTTC. This sequence encodes CASSSGWRQYF. V gene TRBV28 combines with J gene TRBJ2-7; D remains ambiguous. Trimming removed 4 bases from V and 9 bases from J, with 10 bases in between. CDR3 length: 11 amino acids. From germline, CDR1 is MDHEN and CDR2 SYDVKM.

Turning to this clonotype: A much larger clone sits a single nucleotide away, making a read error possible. DNA for the CDR3: TGTGCCTGGCATCATGGACTAGTTGGGGAGAGGAGGCAGTTCTTC. Protein: CAWHHGLVGERRQFF. V and J are TRBV30 and TRBJ2-1; 7 nucleotides agree with TRBD2. Germline CDR1 GTSNPN, CDR2 SVGIG (reference sequence). The CDR3 runs to 15 residues. Trimming cost V 5 bases and J 12 bases; bases outside gene matches: 19.

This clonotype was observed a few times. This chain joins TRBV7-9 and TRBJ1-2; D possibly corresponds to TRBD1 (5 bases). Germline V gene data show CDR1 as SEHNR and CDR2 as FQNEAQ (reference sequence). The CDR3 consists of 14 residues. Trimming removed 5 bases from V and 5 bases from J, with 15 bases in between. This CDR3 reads CASSLGTDSYGYTF. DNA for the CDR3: TGTGCCAGCAGCCTAGGGACGGATTCTTATGGCTACACCTTC.

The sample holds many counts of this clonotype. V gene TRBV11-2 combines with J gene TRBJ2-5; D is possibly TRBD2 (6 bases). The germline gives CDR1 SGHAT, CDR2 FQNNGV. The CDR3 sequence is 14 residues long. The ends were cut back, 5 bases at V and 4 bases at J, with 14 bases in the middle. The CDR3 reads CASSPYTGGETQYF. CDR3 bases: TGTGCCAGCAGCCCGTACACCGGGGGAGAGACCCAGTACTTC.

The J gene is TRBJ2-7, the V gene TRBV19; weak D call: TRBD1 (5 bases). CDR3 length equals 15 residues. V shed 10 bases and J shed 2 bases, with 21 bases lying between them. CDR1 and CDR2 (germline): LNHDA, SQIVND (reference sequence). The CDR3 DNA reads TGTGCCACCGAGTATGGGCAGGGTGCAGCCTACGAGCAGTACTTC. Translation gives CATEYGQGAAYEQYF.

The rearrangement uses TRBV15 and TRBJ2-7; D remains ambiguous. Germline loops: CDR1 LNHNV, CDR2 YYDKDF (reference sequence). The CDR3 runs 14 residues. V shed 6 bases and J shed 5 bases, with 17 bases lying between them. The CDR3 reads CATRGPLVADEQYF. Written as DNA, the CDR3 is TGTGCCACCAGAGGGCCGTTAGTGGCCGACGAGCAGTACTTC.

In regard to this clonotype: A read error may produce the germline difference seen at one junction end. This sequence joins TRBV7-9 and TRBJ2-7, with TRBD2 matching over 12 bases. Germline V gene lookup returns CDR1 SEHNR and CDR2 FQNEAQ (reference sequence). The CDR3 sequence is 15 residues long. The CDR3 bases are TGTGCCAACAGCCTAGCGGGAGGGCCCTCCTACGAGCAGTACTTC. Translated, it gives CANSLAGGPSYEQYF. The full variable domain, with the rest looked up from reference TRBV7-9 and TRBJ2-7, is DTGVSQNPRHKITKRGQNVTFRCDPISEHNRLYWYRQTLGQGPEFLTYFQNEAQLEKSRLLSDRFSAERPKGSFSTLEIQRTEQGDSAMYLCANSLAGGPSYEQYFGPGTRLTVT.

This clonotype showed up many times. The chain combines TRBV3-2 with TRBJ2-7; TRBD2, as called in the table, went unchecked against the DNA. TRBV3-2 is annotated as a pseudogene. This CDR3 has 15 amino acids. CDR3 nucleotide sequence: TGTGCCAGCAGCCAACAAGGGCTGCACTCCTACGAGCAGTACTTC. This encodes CASSQQGLHSYEQYF.

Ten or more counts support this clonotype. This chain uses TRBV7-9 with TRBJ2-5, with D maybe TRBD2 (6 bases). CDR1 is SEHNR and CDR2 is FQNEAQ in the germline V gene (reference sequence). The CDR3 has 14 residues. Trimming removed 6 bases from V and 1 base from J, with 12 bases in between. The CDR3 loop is CASRDGGSQETQYF. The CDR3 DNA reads TGTGCCAGCAGAGACGGAGGGAGCCAAGAGACCCAGTACTTC.

The CDR3, as DNA: TGCGCCAGCAGCCAAAATAGCGGGTGGGGGGGCGTTGGCTACACCTTC. As protein: CASSQNSGWGGVGYTF. The J gene is TRBJ1-2, the V gene TRBV4-3, with D possibly TRBD1 on 6 matching bases. The CDR3 extends over 16 amino acids. Deletions cut 2 bases from V and 7 bases from J, with 20 bases between. Germline V gene data show CDR1 as LGHNA and CDR2 as YSLEER.

CDR3 in DNA: TGTGCCAGCAGCCAAGATGTAGGGGCCGATTATGGCTACACCTTC. Encoded protein: CASSQDVGADYGYTF. The chain joins TRBV28 to TRBJ1-2, with TRBD1 as a possible D gene (5 bases). The germline V and J ends were trimmed by 6 bases and 5 bases, with 19 bases remaining between them. Germline V gene data show CDR1 as MDHEN and CDR2 as SYDVKM. The CDR3 consists of 15 residues.

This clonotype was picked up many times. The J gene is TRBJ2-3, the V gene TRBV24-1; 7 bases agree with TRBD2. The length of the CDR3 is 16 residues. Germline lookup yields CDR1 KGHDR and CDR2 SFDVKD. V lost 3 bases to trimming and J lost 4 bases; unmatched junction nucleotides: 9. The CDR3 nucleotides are TGTGCCACCAGTGATGCGCGGGGGATAGGAGCAGATACGCAGTATTTT. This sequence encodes CATSDARGIGADTQYF.

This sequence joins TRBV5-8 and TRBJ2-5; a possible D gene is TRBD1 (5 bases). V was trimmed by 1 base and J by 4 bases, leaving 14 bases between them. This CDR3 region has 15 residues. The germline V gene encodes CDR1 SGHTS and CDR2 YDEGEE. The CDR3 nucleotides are TGTGCCAGCAGCTTGTACAGGACGGCATTAGAGACCCAGTACTTC. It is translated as CASSLYRTALETQYF. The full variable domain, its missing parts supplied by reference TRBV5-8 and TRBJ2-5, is EAGVTQSPTHLIKTRGQQATLRCSPISGHTSVYWYQQALGLGLQFLLWYDEGEERNRGNFPPRFSGRQFPNYSSELNVNALELEDSALYLCASSLYRTALETQYFGPGTRLLVL.

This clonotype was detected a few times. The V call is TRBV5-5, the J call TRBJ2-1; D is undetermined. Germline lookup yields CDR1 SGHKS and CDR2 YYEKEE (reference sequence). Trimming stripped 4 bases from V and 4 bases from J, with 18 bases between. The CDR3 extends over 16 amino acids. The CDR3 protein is CASSRPLHIGYNEQFF. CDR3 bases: TGTGCCAGCAGCCGCCCTCTGCACATTGGATACAATGAGCAGTTCTTC.

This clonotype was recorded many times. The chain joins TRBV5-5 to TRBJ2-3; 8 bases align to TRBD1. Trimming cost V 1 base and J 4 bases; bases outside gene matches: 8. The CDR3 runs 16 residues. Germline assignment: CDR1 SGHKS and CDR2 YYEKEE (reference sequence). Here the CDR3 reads CASSLWTGLGADTQYF. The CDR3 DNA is TGTGCCAGCAGCTTGTGGACAGGGCTCGGAGCAGATACGCAGTATTTT.

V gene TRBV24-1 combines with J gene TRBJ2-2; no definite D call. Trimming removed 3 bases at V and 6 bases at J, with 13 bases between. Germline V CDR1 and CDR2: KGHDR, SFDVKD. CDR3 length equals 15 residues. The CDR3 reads CATSDTLSGAGELFF. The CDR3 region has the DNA TGTGCCACCAGTGATACCCTCAGTGGGGCCGGGGAGCTGTTTTTT.

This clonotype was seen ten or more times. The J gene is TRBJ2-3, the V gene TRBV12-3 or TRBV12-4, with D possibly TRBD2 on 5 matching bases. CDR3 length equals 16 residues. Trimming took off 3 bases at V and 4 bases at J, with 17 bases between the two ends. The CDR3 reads CASSFSGSGRSDTQYF. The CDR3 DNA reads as TGTGCCAGCAGTTTTTCGGGAAGCGGAAGGTCAGATACGCAGTATTTT.

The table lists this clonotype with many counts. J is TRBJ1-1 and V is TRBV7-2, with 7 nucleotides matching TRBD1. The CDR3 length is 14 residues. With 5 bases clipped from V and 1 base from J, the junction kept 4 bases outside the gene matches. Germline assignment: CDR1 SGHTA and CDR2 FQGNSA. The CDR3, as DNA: TGTGCCAGCAGCCGACAGGGTGGGAACACTGAAGCTTTCTTT. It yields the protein CASSRQGGNTEAFF. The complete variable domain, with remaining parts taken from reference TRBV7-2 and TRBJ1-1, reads GAGVSQSPSNKVTEKGKDVELRCDPISGHTALYWYRQSLGQGLEFLIYFQGNSAPDKSGLPSDRFSAERTGGSVSTLTIQRTQQEDSAVYLCASSRQGGNTEAFFGQGTRLTVV.

The CDR3 loop reads CASSEYPHNEQFF. In DNA, the CDR3 is TGTGCCAGCAGTGAGTATCCCCACAATGAGCAGTTCTTC. This chain links TRBV6-4 with TRBJ2-1; D is ambiguous. This CDR3 is 13 amino acids long. Germline V gene data show CDR1 as MRHNA and CDR2 as SNTAGT. Trimming took 3 bases from V and 5 from J, leaving 8 bases between them.

In DNA, the CDR3 is TGCGCCAGCAGCGGGAGGATTAAAAATCAGCCCCAGCATTTT. This codes for CASSGRIKNQPQHF. V and J are TRBV4-1 and TRBJ1-5, with D uncertain. The V gene's germline CDR1 is MGHRA and CDR2 YSYEKL. V shed 5 bases and J shed 4 bases, with 12 bases lying between them. The CDR3 is 14 amino acids.

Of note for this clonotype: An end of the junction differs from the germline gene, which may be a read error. Here the CDR3 DNA reads TGTGCCAGCAGTCCCATTGGGGAGGGACCCTACGGGCAGTACTTC. Translation gives CASSPIGEGPYGQYF. V is TRBV28 and J is TRBJ2-7, with TRBD2 matching 7 bases. Germline-derived CDR1 and CDR2 are MDHEN and SYDVKM. The CDR3 consists of 15 residues.

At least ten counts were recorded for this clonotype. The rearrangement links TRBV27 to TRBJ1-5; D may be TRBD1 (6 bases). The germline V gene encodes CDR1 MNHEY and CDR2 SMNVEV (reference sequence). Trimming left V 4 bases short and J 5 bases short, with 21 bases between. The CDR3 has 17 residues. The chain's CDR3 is CASSYTLGGQSDQPQHF. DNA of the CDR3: TGTGCCAGCAGTTATACCCTTGGGGGACAAAGCGATCAGCCCCAGCATTTT.

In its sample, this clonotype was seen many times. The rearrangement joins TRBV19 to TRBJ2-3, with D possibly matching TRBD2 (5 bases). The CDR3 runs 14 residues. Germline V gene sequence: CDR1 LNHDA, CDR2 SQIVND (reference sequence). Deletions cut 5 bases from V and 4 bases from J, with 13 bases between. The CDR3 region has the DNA TGTGCCAGTAGTTCTACTAGTAGCGCAGATACGCAGTATTTT. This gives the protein CASSSTSSADTQYF.

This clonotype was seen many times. CDR3 bases: TGTGCCAGCAATGGAGGGATGTCCTACGAGCAGTACTTC. Its protein is CASNGGMSYEQYF. The rearrangement links TRBV6-1 to TRBJ2-7; possible D gene TRBD2, 6 bases. V lost 7 bases and J lost 1, with 11 bases in between. Germline V gene lookup returns CDR1 MNHNS and CDR2 SASEGT. This CDR3 has 13 amino acids.

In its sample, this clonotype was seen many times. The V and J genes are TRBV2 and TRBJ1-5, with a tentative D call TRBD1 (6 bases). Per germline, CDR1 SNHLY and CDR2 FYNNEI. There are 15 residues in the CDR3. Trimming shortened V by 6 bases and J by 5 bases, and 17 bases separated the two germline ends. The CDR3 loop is CASRRAYRADQPQHF. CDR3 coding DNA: TGTGCCAGCAGGAGAGCCTACAGGGCCGATCAGCCCCAGCATTTT.

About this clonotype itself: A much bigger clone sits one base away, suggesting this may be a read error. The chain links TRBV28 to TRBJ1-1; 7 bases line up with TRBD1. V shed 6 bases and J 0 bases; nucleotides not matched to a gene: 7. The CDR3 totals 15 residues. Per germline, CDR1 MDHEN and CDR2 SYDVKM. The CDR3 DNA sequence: TGTGCCAGCAGGCCGGGACAGACCATGAACACTGAAGCTTTCTTT. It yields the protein CASRPGQTMNTEAFF.

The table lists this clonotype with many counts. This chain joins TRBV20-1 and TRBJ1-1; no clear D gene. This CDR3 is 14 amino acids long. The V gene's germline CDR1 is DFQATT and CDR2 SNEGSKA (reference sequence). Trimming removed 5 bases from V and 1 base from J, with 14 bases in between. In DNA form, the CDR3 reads TGCAGTGCTTCCTCCTCTGGGAGGAACACTGAAGCTTTCTTT. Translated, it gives CSASSSGRNTEAFF.

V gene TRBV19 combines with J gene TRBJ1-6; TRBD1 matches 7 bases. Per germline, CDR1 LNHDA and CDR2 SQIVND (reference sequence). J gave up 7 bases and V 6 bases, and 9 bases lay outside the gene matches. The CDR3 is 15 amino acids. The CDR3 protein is CASRTVTGKNSPLHF. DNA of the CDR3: TGTGCCAGTAGAACCGTGACAGGGAAGAATTCACCCCTCCACTTT.